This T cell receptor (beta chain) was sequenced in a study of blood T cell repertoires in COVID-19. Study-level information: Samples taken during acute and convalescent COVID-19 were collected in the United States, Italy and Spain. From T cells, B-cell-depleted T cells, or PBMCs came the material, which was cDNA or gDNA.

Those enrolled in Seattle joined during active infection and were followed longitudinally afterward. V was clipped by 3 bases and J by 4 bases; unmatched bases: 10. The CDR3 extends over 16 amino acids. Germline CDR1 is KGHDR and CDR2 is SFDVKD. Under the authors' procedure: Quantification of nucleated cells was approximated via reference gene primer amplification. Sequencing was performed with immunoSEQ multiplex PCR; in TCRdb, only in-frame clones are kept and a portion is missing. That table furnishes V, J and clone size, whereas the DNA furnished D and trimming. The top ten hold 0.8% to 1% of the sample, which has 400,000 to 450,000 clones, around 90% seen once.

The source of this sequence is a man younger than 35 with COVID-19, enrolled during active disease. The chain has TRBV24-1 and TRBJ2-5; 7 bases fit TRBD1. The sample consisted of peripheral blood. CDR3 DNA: TGTGCCACCAGTGATCCCGGACAGGCCCGAGGAGAGACCCAGTACTTC. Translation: CATSDPGQARGETQYF.